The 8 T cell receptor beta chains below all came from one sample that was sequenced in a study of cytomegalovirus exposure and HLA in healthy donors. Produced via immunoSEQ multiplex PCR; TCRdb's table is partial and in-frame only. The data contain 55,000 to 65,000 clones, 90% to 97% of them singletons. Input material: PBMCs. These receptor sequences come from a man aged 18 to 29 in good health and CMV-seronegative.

The CDR3 is CASSSPGTGGNEQYF. The CDR3 DNA is TGTGCCAGCAGCTCCCCCGGGACAGGGGGGAACGAGCAGTACTTC. The chain uses TRBV11-2 and TRBJ2-7, with 11 positions matching TRBD1. CDR3 length: 15 amino acids. V dropped 4 bases and J dropped 5; count of bases not matched to a gene: 7. CDR1 and CDR2 (germline): SGHAT, FQNNGV.

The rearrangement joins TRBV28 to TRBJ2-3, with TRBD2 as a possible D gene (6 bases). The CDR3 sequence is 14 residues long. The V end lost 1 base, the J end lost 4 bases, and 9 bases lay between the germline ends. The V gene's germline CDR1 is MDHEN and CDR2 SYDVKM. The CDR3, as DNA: TGTGCCAGCAGTTTATCTAGCGCATCAGATACGCAGTATTTT. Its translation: CASSLSSASDTQYF.

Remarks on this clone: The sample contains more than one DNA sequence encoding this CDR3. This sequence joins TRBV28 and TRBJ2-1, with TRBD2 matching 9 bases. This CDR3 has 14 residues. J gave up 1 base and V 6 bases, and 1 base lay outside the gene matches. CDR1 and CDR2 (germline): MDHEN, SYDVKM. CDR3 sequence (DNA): TGTGCCAGCAGGCTAGCGGGATCCTACAATGAGCAGTTCTTC. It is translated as CASRLAGSYNEQFF.

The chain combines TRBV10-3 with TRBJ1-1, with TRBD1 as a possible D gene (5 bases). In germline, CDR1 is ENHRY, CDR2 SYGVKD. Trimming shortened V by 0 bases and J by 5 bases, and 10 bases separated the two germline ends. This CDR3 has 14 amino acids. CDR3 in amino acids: CAISESNGGTEAFF. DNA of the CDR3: TGTGCCATCAGTGAGTCGAACGGGGGTACTGAAGCTTTCTTT.

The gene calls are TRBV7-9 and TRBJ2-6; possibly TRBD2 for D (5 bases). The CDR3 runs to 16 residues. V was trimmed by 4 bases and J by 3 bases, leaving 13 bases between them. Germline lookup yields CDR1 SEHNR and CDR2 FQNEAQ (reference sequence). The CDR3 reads CASSSGLGIGANVLTF. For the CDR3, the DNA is TGTGCCAGCAGCTCAGGTCTCGGGATTGGGGCCAACGTCCTGACTTTC.

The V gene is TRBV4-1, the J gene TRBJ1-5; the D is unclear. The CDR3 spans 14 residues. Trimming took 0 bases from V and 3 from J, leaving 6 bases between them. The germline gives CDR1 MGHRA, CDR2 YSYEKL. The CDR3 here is CASSQDLPNQPQHF. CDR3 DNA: TGCGCCAGCAGCCAAGACCTACCCAATCAGCCCCAGCATTTT.

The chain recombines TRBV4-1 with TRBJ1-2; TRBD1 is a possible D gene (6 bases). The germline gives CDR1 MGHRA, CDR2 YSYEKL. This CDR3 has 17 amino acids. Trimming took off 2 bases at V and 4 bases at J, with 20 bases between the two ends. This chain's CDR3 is CASSQLGRGPRGYGYTF. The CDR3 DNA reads TGCGCCAGCAGCCAATTGGGGCGGGGGCCGCGAGGCTATGGCTACACCTTC.

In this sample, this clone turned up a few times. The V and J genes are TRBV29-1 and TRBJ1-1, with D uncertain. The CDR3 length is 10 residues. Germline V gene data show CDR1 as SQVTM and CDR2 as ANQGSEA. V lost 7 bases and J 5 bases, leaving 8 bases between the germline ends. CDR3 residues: CSASETEAFF. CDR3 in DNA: TGCAGCGCCTCGGAGACTGAAGCTTTCTTT.